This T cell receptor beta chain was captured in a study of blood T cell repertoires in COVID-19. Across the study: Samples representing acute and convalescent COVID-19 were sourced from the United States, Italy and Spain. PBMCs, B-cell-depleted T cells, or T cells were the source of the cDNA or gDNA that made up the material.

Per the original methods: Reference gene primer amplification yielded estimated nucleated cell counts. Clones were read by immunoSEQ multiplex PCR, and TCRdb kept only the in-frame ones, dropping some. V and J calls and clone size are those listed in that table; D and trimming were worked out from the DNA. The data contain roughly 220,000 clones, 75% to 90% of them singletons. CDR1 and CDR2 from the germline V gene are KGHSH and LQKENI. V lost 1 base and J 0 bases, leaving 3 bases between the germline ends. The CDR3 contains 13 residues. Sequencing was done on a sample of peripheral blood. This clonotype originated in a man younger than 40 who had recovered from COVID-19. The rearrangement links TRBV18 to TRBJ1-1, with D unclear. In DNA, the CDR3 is TGTGCCAGCTCACCACTTATGAACACTGAAGCTTTCTTT. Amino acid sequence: CASSPLMNTEAFF.